The T cell receptor (beta chain) described here comes from a study of blood T cell repertoires in COVID-19. Overall study context: Some COVID-19 samples were acute and others convalescent; all came from the United States, Italy and Spain. PBMCs, B-cell-depleted T cells, or T cells were the source of the cDNA or gDNA that made up the material.

Original processing methods: Nucleated cell number was recorded as an estimate derived from reference gene primer amplification. This table comes from immunoSEQ multiplex PCR, and its TCRdb copy is limited to in-frame clones, with some not included. V and J calls and clone size are those listed in that table; D and trimming were worked out from the DNA. The sample comprises some 93,000 clones, 86% of which are singletons, and approximately 10% rests with the top ten. This clone is a singleton in its sample. The CDR3 has 17 amino acids. The germline V gene has CDR1 SGHRS and CDR2 YFSETQ. V shed 4 bases, J shed 4 bases, and the junction held 10 bases outside the gene matches.

The sequencing input was peripheral blood. V gene TRBV5-1 combines with J gene TRBJ2-1; 11 positions agree with TRBD2. This receptor was taken from a man aged 50 to 60 with acute or convalescent COVID-19. The CDR3 sequence: CASSEGLAESLYNEQFF. CDR3 nucleotide sequence: TGCGCCAGCAGCGAGGGACTAGCGGAGTCCCTGTACAATGAGCAGTTCTTC.